This T cell receptor (beta chain) was recovered during a study of shared clonotypes between healthy human individuals. Study observations and caveats: Among non-shared clonotypes, generation probabilities were lower than among those shared by all four donors.

As regards this clone: What it binds is unknown. A read error may account for a junction end that differs from germline.

The test was conducted at deep level. It was roughly 190 ng DNA, 30,000 or so T cell genomes, that sorted-subset replicate PCRs used. Sequencing used immunoSEQ multiplex PCR; TCRdb keeps in-frame clones, though not all of them. The data contain millions of clones, just over 90% of them singletons. The CDR3 contains 12 residues. Germline-derived CDR1 and CDR2 are LNHNV and YYDKDF (reference sequence). The V gene is TRBV15, the J gene TRBJ1-4, with a possible D match to TRBD1 (6 bases). Sequencing was performed on naive CD4+ T cells from PBMCs. As to subset: CD45RA+ positively selected. The sequence came from a man younger than 35 in good health. Some clones in this sample may be carry-over from other donors' samples. DNA for the CDR3: TGTGCCACCAGCGGCGTCGGGACATCCTTAACGTTT. It encodes CATSGVGTSLTF.